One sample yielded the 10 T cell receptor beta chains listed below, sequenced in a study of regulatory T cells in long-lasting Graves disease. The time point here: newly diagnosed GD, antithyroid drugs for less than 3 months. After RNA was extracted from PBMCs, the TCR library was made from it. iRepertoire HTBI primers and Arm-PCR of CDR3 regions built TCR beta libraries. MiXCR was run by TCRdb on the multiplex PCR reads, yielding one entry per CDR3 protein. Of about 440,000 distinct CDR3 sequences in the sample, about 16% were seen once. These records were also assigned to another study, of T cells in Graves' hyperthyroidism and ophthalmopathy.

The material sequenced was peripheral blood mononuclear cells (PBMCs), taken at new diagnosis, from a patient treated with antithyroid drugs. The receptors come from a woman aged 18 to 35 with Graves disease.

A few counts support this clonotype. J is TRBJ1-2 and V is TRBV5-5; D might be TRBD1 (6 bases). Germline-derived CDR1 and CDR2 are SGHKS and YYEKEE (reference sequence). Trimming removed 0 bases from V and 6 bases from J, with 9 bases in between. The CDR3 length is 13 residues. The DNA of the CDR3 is TGTGCCAGCAGCTTGGGCAGGGGCGATGGCTACACCTTC. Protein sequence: CASSLGRGDGYTF.

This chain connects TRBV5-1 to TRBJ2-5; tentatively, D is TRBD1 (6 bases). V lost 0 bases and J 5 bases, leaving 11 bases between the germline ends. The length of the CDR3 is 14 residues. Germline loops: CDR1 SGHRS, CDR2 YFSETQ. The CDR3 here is CASSLAGQWETQYF. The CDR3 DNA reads TGCGCCAGCAGCTTGGCCGGACAGTGGGAGACCCAGTACTTC.

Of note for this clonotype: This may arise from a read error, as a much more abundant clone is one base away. CDR3 sequence: CASSKGVAGGYNEQYF. CDR3 DNA: TGTGCCAGCAGTAAAGGAGTAGCGGGAGGTTACAATGAGCAGTACTTC. This chain joins TRBV2 and TRBJ2-7; 10 nucleotides line up with TRBD2. Germline V gene lookup returns CDR1 SNHLY and CDR2 FYNNEI. The V segment lost 5 bases and the J segment 7 bases; nucleotides outside the gene matches: 14. The CDR3 spans 16 residues. Full variable domain (outside the CDR3, taken from reference TRBV2 and TRBJ2-7): EPEVTQTPSHQVTQMGQEVILRCVPISNHLYFYWYRQILGQKVEFLVSFYNNEISEKSEIFDDQFSVERPDGSNFTLKIRSTKLEDSAMYFCASSKGVAGGYNEQYFGPGTRLTVT.

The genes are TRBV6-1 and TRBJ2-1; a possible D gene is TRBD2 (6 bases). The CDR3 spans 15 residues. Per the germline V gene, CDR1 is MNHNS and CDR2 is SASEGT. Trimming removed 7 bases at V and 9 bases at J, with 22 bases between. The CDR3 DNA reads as TGTGCCAGCACTACAACTCCAAGGACTACGGCTGAGCAGTTCTTC. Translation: CASTTTPRTTAEQFF.

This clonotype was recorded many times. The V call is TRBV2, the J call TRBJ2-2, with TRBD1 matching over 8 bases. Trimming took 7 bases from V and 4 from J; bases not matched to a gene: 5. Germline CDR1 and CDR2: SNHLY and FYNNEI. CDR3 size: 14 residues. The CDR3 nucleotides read TGTGCCAGCATGGCAGGGGGCATCACCGGGGAGCTGTTTTTT. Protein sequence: CASMAGGITGELFF.

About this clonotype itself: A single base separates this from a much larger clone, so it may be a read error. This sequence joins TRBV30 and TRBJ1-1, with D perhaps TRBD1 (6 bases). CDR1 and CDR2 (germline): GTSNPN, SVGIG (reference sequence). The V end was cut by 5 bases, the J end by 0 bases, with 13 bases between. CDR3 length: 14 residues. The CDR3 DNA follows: TGTGCCTGGGCCGACAGGTATCTGAACACTGAAGCTTTCTTT. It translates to CAWADRYLNTEAFF.

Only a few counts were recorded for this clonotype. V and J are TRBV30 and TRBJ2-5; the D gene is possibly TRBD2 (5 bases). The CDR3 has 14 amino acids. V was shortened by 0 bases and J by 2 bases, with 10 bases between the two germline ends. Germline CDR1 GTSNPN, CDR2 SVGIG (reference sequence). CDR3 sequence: CAWSVLSGQETQYF. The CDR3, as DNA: TGTGCCTGGAGTGTGCTTTCGGGGCAAGAGACCCAGTACTTC.

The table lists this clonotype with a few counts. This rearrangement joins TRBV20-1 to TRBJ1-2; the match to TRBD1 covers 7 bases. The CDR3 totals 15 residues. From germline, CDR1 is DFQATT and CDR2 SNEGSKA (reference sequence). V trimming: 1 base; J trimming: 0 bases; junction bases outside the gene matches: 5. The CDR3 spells CSARGTGNTNYGYTF. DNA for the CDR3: TGCAGTGCTAGAGGGACAGGAAACACTAACTATGGCTACACCTTC.

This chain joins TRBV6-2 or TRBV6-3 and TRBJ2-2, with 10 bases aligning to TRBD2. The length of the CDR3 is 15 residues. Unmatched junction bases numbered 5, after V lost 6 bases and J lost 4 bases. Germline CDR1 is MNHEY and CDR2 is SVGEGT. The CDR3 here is CASRRTSGGTGELFF. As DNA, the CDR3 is TGTGCCAGCAGAAGGACTAGCGGAGGCACCGGGGAGCTGTTTTTT.

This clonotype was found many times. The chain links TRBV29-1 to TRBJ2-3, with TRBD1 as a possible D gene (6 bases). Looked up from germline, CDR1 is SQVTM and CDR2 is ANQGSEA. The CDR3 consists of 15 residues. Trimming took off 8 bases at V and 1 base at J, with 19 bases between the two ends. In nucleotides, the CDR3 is TGCAGCACAAGTACAGGGACGGGCGGCACAGATACGCAGTATTTT. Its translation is CSTSTGTGGTDTQYF.